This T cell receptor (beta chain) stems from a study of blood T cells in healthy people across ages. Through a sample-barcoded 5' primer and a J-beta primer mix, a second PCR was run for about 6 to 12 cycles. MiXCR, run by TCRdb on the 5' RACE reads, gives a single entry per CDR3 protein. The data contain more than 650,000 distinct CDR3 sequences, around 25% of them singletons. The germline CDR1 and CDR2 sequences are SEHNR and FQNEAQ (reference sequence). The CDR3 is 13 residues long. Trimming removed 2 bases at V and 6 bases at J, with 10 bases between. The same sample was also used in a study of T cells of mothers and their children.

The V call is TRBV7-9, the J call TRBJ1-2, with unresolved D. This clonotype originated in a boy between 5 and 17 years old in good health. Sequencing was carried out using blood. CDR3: CASSLLGLDGYTF. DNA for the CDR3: TGTGCCAGCAGCTTACTGGGGTTGGATGGCTACACCTTC.